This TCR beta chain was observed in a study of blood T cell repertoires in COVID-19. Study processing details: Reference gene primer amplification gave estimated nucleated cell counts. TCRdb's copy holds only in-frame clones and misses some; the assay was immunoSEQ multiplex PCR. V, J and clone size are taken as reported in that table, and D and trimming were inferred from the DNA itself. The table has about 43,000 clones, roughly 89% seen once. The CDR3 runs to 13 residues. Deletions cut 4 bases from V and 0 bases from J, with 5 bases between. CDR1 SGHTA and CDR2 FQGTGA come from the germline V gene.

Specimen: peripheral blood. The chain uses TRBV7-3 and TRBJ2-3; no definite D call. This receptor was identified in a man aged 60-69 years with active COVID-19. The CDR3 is CASSSGSTDTQYF. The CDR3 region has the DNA TGTGCCAGCAGCTCCGGTAGCACAGATACGCAGTATTTT.